The TCR beta chain under discussion was sequenced for a study of T cell repertoires in aging, cancer and after chemotherapy. In the study overall: Patients with glioblastoma brain tumors were sampled before and after temozolomide-based therapy.

A mixed TRB-A/B primer pool amplified rearranged TRB by multiplex touch-down PCR. Via MiXCR, TCRdb re-called the multiplex PCR reads, giving one row per CDR3 protein. The sample contains several thousand distinct CDR3 sequences, approximately 49% of which appear only once. V was trimmed by 6 bases and J by 8 bases, leaving 17 bases between them. The CDR3 is made up of 14 amino acids. Germline loops: CDR1 DFQATT, CDR2 SNEGSKA (reference sequence). Amplification of TCR beta used genomic DNA extracted from peripheral blood. The sample consisted of blood. The receptor was isolated from a human donor with a solid tumor. This chain joins TRBV20-1 and TRBJ1-6; possibly TRBD1 for D (6 bases). DNA for the CDR3: TGCAGTGCCCCTCAGGGGCCAGGTCATTCACCCCTCCACTTT. This translates into CSAPQGPGHSPLHF.